Listed below are T cell receptor beta chains from one sample, sequenced in a study of T cells in Graves' hyperthyroidism and ophthalmopathy. MiXCR, run by TCRdb on the multiplex PCR reads, gives a single entry per CDR3 protein. The table includes about 420,000 distinct CDR3 sequences, roughly 15% detected once. Source material: blood. The origin of the receptors is a woman under 30 with Graves' hyperthyroidism. CDR3s include the opening cysteine and the closing phenylalanine or tryptophan. D genes are given only for firm matches. Clone size is not always given. Where it is, it says once, few, many or a class for expanded clones.

length	D	size	V	J	CDR3	DNA
18	TRBD2	many	TRBV20-1	TRBJ2-1	CSVRPGLAGGRSYNEQFF	TGCAGTGTTCGACCGGGACTAGCGGGAGGAAGATCCTACAATGAGCAGTTCTTC
14	TRBD2	-	TRBV19	TRBJ2-3	CASTTSELRDTQYF	TGTGCCAGCACGACTAGCGAACTCAGGGATACGCAGTATTTT
22	-	few	TRBV19	TRBJ2-1	CASSIGSIGWRDQRSSYNEQFF	TGTGCCAGTAGTATAGGGAGTATAGGGTGGCGGGACCAGAGAAGCTCCTACAATGAGCAGTTCTTC
15	TRBD2	many	TRBV12-3/TRBV12-4	TRBJ2-1	CASSLGLVPYNEQFF	TGTGCCAGCAGTCTCGGACTAGTACCCTACAATGAGCAGTTCTTC
14	-	many	TRBV6-1	TRBJ1-5	CASSEGQVNQPQHF	TGTGCCAGCAGTGAGGGACAAGTAAATCAGCCCCAGCATTTT
16	TRBD2	-	TRBV29-1	TRBJ2-2	CSVRAPSGRATGELFF	TGCAGCGTCCGGGCCCCTAGCGGGAGGGCGACCGGGGAGCTGTTTTTT
11	-	-	TRBV12-5	TRBJ2-1	CASGIRVVQFF	TGTGCTAGTGGGATCAGGGTTGTGCAGTTCTTC
15	TRBD2	many	TRBV29-1	TRBJ2-7	CSVAAASGRSDEQYF	TGCAGCGTGGCTGCGGCTAGCGGGAGATCTGACGAGCAGTACTTC
17	-	-	TRBV18	TRBJ1-4	CASSPKVQGGEGEKLFF	TGTGCCAGCTCACCAAAAGTACAGGGCGGTGAAGGTGAAAAACTGTTTTTT
17	TRBD2	-	TRBV9	TRBJ2-2	CASSGTSGSWGTGELFF	TGTGCCAGCAGCGGGACTAGCGGGAGCTGGGGGACCGGGGAGCTGTTTTTT
14	-	many	TRBV19	TRBJ2-2	CASRDSLNTGELFF	TGTGCCAGTAGAGACAGCTTGAACACCGGGGAGCTGTTTTTT
16	TRBD2	many	TRBV20-1	TRBJ2-7	CSARGLAGGTGYEQYF	TGCAGTGCCCGGGGGCTAGCGGGAGGGACGGGGTACGAGCAGTACTTC
14	-	-	TRBV19	TRBJ1-1	CASSIQGGNTEAFF	TGTGCCAGTAGTATACAGGGAGGGAACACTGAAGCTTTCTTT
14	-	few	TRBV13	TRBJ2-7	CASSFGRSSYEQYF	TGTGCCAGCAGCTTCGGACGGTCCTCCTACGAGCAGTACTTC
14	-	-	TRBV29-1	TRBJ1-2	CSVDSGRDYYGYTF	TGCAGCGTTGATTCCGGCAGGGATTACTATGGCTACACCTTC
14	-	many	TRBV12-3/TRBV12-4	TRBJ2-5	CASSLSGVEETQYF	TGTGCCAGCAGTTTATCAGGGGTGGAAGAGACCCAGTACTTC
16	TRBD1	-	TRBV5-1	TRBJ1-3	CASSVPTGDSGNTIYF	TGCGCCAGCAGCGTGCCGACAGGGGACTCTGGAAACACCATATATTTT
15	TRBD1	few	TRBV6-1	TRBJ1-1	CASSGDRAMNTEAFF	TGTGCCAGCAGTGGGGACAGGGCCATGAACACTGAAGCTTTCTTT
11	-	-	TRBV10-3	TRBJ2-2	CAIRDTGELFF	TGTGCCATCCGGGACACCGGGGAGCTGTTTTTT
16	-	-	TRBV7-8	TRBJ2-2	CASSLVINRDTGELFF	TGTGCCAGCAGCTTAGTAATCAATCGGGACACCGGGGAGCTGTTTTTT
18	-	many	TRBV29-1	TRBJ1-3	CSARYLSGEGETGNTIYF	TGCAGCGCAAGATATCTAAGTGGGGAAGGGGAGACTGGAAACACCATATATTTT
13	-	-	TRBV5-8	TRBJ1-5	CASSYIRDQPQHF	TGTGCCAGCAGCTATATAAGGGATCAGCCCCAGCATTTT
16	-	many	TRBV15	TRBJ1-1	CATSRVGLYTNTEAFF	TGTGCCACCAGCAGAGTGGGCCTTTACACGAACACTGAAGCTTTCTTT
14	TRBD2	-	TRBV20-1	TRBJ2-7	CSAPTGLAGAKQYF	TGCAGTGCTCCTACGGGACTAGCGGGAGCGAAGCAGTACTTC
17	TRBD2	many	TRBV5-1	TRBJ2-1	CASSLYQGSGRVDEQFF	TGCGCCAGCAGCTTGTATCAGGGTAGCGGGAGGGTCGATGAGCAGTTCTTC
14	-	-	TRBV11-2	TRBJ2-7	CASSFAGLPHEQYF	TGTGCCAGCAGCTTCGCCGGACTACCGCACGAGCAGTACTTC
15	-	many	TRBV6-5	TRBJ2-5	CASSYSDVARETQYF	TGTGCCAGCAGTTACTCGGACGTAGCCCGCGAGACCCAGTACTTC
14	-	few	TRBV6-1	TRBJ2-7	CAGSEAGLWEEQYF	TGTGCCGGCAGTGAAGCAGGGCTATGGGAGGAGCAGTACTTC
14	-	-	TRBV18	TRBJ2-1	CASSPRELENEQFF	TGTGCCAGCTCACCAAGGGAACTGGAGAATGAGCAGTTCTTC
18	TRBD2	few	TRBV5-4	TRBJ2-1	CASSLGGLAAGTYNEQFF	TGTGCCAGCAGCCTGGGAGGGCTAGCGGCGGGCACCTACAATGAGCAGTTCTTC
18	-	many	TRBV11-2	TRBJ1-1	CASSLSGGRIGKNTEAFF	TGTGCCAGCAGCTTATCGGGTGGGAGAATAGGAAAGAACACTGAAGCTTTCTTT
13	-	-	TRBV20-1	TRBJ1-2	CSARDHAGEGYTF	TGCAGTGCTAGAGATCATGCGGGGGAGGGCTACACCTTC
13	TRBD1	few	TRBV9	TRBJ1-2	CASSADRAYGYTF	TGTGCCAGCAGCGCTGACAGGGCCTATGGCTACACCTTC
14	-	many	TRBV12-3/TRBV12-4	TRBJ1-1	CASTLGRRMTEAFF	TGTGCCAGCACCTTGGGACGGAGAATGACTGAAGCTTTCTTT
15	-	many	TRBV12-3/TRBV12-4	TRBJ2-3	CASTLGQTSTDTQYF	TGTGCCAGCACCCTCGGGCAGACTAGCACAGATACGCAGTATTTT
15	-	few	TRBV28	TRBJ1-4	CASKRGGATNEKLFF	TGTGCCAGCAAGCGGGGGGGGGCAACTAATGAAAAACTGTTTTTT
15	-	many	TRBV12-3/TRBV12-4	TRBJ2-1	CASSLAPAAYNEQFF	TGTGCCAGCAGTTTAGCCCCGGCAGCTTACAATGAGCAGTTCTTC
15	TRBD1	many	TRBV11-3	TRBJ2-2	CASSPRTGRTGELFF	TGTGCCAGCAGCCCGCGGACAGGTCGTACCGGGGAGCTGTTTTTT
14	-	many	TRBV28	TRBJ1-3	CASSLRYGGNTIYF	TGTGCCAGCAGTTTACGCTACGGCGGAAACACCATATATTTT
19	TRBD1	many	TRBV5-5	TRBJ1-1	CASSLEDRGETLMNTEAFF	TGTGCCAGCAGCTTGGAGGACAGGGGAGAAACGTTGATGAACACTGAAGCTTTCTTT
14	-	many	TRBV5-1	TRBJ1-2	CASSLVGAEPSYTF	TGCGCCAGCAGCTTGGTAGGGGCAGAACCCAGCTACACCTTC
14	TRBD1	many	TRBV18	TRBJ1-2	CASSPRDRPYGYTF	TGTGCCAGCTCACCCCGGGACAGGCCTTATGGCTACACCTTC
15	TRBD1	many	TRBV2	TRBJ1-5	CASNLGQGPNQPQHF	TGTGCCAGCAACTTAGGACAGGGCCCCAATCAGCCCCAGCATTTT
17	TRBD1	many	TRBV7-9	TRBJ2-5	CASSRTYRGRNQETQYF	TGTGCCAGCAGCCGAACGTACAGGGGTCGAAACCAAGAGACCCAGTACTTC
14	TRBD2	-	TRBV9	TRBJ2-5	CASSGGRVVETQYF	TGTGCCAGCAGCGGAGGGAGGGTGGTAGAGACCCAGTACTTC
18	TRBD2	many	TRBV28	TRBJ2-7	CASSLPGLAAGGSYEQYF	TGTGCCAGCAGTTTACCGGGACTAGCGGCGGGGGGATCCTACGAGCAGTACTTC
15	TRBD1	-	TRBV19	TRBJ1-5	CASSIGGQGYQPQHF	TGTGCCAGTAGTATAGGTGGACAGGGCTATCAGCCCCAGCATTTT
11	-	many	TRBV30	TRBJ1-1	CAWSQETEAFF	TGTGCCTGGAGCCAGGAAACTGAAGCTTTCTTT
17	-	-	TRBV24-1	TRBJ2-6	CATSDSPLLSGANVLTF	TGTGCCACCAGTGATTCACCCCTCCTCTCTGGGGCCAACGTCCTGACTTTC
14	-	few	TRBV6-1	TRBJ1-5	CASSDPGRNQPQHF	TGTGCCAGCAGTGATCCGGGCCGCAATCAGCCCCAGCATTTT
15	-	many	TRBV2	TRBJ1-5	CARLKGVQRLQPQHF	TGTGCCAGGCTGAAGGGGGTTCAACGTCTACAGCCCCAGCATTTT
15	-	-	TRBV24-1	TRBJ2-5	CATSDRGQFQETQYF	TGTGCCACCAGTGATCGTGGACAGTTCCAAGAGACCCAGTACTTC
15	-	-	TRBV19	TRBJ2-7	CASNERRGSPYEQYF	TGTGCCAGTAACGAACGGCGGGGTTCCCCCTACGAGCAGTACTTC
14	TRBD1	-	TRBV7-2	TRBJ1-4	CASSRRQGPEKLFF	TGTGCCAGCAGCCGAAGACAGGGTCCTGAAAAACTGTTTTTT
17	TRBD1	many	TRBV10-3	TRBJ1-2	CAISELRGRISHYGYTF	TGTGCCATCAGTGAACTCAGGGGGCGTATAAGCCACTATGGCTACACCTTC
14	TRBD2	-	TRBV20-1	TRBJ2-7	CSAPTSGSSYEQYF	TGCAGTGCCCCGACTAGCGGGAGTTCCTACGAGCAGTACTTC
14	-	-	TRBV6-2/TRBV6-3	TRBJ2-3	CASRSTGFTDTQYF	TGTGCCAGCAGGTCTACAGGGTTCACAGATACGCAGTATTTT
16	-	-	TRBV6-1	TRBJ2-5	CASSEYHYTTQETQYF	TGTGCCAGCAGTGAATATCACTACACGACCCAAGAGACCCAGTACTTC
19	TRBD2	many	TRBV12-3/TRBV12-4	TRBJ2-1	CASSPGEARASGVYNEQFF	TGTGCCAGCAGCCCCGGGGAGGCCCGGGCTAGCGGGGTCTACAATGAGCAGTTCTTC
13	-	few	TRBV9	TRBJ1-1	CASSGGGNTEAFF	TGTGCCAGCAGCGGAGGAGGGAACACTGAAGCTTTCTTT